Listed here are 6 T cell receptor beta chains from one sample, sequenced in a study of Ad26.COV2.S vaccination and SARS-CoV-2 variants. Sequencing was performed with immunoSEQ multiplex PCR; in TCRdb, only in-frame clones are kept and a portion is missing. The repertoire has more than 300,000 clones, 65% to 90% of them found once; the top ten carry roughly 10%. Treatment: about 20 received Ad26.COV2.S at low or high dose, single or two shots; about 5 received placebo; per-sample allocation not given. Sampling was performed 63 days after the first vaccine or placebo injection. The sample was peripheral blood, taken in a trial of Ad26.COV2.S vaccine versus placebo. Receptors were obtained from a person between 18 and 60 years old who received the Ad26.COV2.S COVID-19 vaccine or a placebo.

The V and J genes are TRBV14 and TRBJ1-2; the D is unclear. The CDR3 runs 13 residues. Deletions cut 4 bases from V and 8 bases from J, with 14 bases between. Germline CDR1 is SGHDN and CDR2 is FVKESK. The DNA for the CDR3 is TGTGCCAGCAGCCCCCTCATGGATGAAGGCTACACCTTC. This codes for CASSPLMDEGYTF.

V is TRBV7-2 and J is TRBJ2-5, with TRBD2 matching over 13 bases. Germline CDR1 is SGHTA and CDR2 is FQGNSA. This CDR3 has 16 residues. Trimming cost V 3 bases and J 0 bases; bases outside gene matches: 1. The CDR3 is CASSFGTSGNQETQYF. The CDR3 nucleotides are TGTGCCAGCAGCTTCGGGACTAGCGGGAACCAAGAGACCCAGTACTTC.

This chain connects TRBV5-5 to TRBJ1-5, with D hard to call. The CDR3 is made up of 15 amino acids. Germline V CDR1 and CDR2: SGHKS, YYEKEE (reference sequence). V was clipped by 3 bases and J by 2 bases, with 12 bases between them. DNA of the CDR3: TGTGCCAGCAGCTGGCACACTACGGGCAATCAGCCCCAGCATTTT. It encodes CASSWHTTGNQPQHF.

CDR3 nucleotide sequence: TGTGCCAGCAGTGAATCGCGCTCTGGGGCCAACGTCCTGACTTTC. As protein: CASSESRSGANVLTF. V is TRBV2 and J is TRBJ2-6, with D hard to call. Germline V gene data show CDR1 as SNHLY and CDR2 as FYNNEI. The CDR3 runs 15 residues. Between the trimmed V and J ends, which lost 2 bases and 0 bases, there was a span of 5 bases. Looking up the rest from reference TRBV2 and TRBJ2-6 gives the full variable domain: EPEVTQTPSHQVTQMGQEVILRCVPISNHLYFYWYRQILGQKVEFLVSFYNNEISEKSEIFDDQFSVERPDGSNFTLKIRSTKLEDSAMYFCASSESRSGANVLTFGAGSRLTVL.

This chain uses TRBV9 with TRBJ2-1, with 9 bases aligning to TRBD2. V dropped 7 bases and J dropped 8; count of bases not matched to a gene: 16. This CDR3 region has 16 residues. The V gene's germline CDR1 is SGDLS and CDR2 YYNGEE. Here the CDR3 reads CASARSGRGYADEQFF. The CDR3 coding sequence is TGTGCCAGCGCCCGTAGCGGGAGAGGATATGCGGATGAGCAGTTCTTC.

The chain recombines TRBV3-1 (or the pseudogene TRBV3-2) with TRBJ2-7, with TRBD1 identical over 8 bases. Germline-derived CDR1 and CDR2 are LGHDT and YNNKEL (reference sequence). The CDR3 is 14 amino acids. The J segment lost 2 bases and the V segment lost 2 bases, leaving 2 bases of the junction unmatched. The CDR3: CASSQRQGTYEQYF. CDR3 DNA sequence: TGTGCCAGCAGCCAACGACAGGGGACCTACGAGCAGTACTTC.